These T cell receptor beta chains were read from a single sample in a study of T cells in Graves' hyperthyroidism and ophthalmopathy. MiXCR was run by TCRdb on the multiplex PCR reads, yielding one entry per CDR3 protein. The repertoire holds hundreds of thousands of distinct CDR3 sequences, with 20% to 25% as singletons. Sequenced material: blood. All receptors derive from a man aged 25 to 40 with Graves' ophthalmopathy. Both conserved end residues are part of each CDR3. A D gene is named only where the DNA matches it firmly. Clone sizes are given selectively: once, few, many, or a class where the clone is expanded.

clone_size j_call d_call v_call cdr3_aa cdr3_nt
. TRBJ2-2 TRBD2 TRBV6-1 CASELAGGRGTGELFF TGTGCCAGCGAGCTAGCGGGAGGTCGCGGCACCGGGGAGCTGTTTTTT
. TRBJ1-5 TRBD1 TRBV6-5 CASSYSRDRGSQPQHF TGTGCCAGCAGTTACTCTCGCGACAGGGGGAGTCAGCCCCAGCATTTT
many TRBJ1-1 TRBD1 TRBV30 CAWRITGALNTEAFF TGTGCCTGGAGGATAACAGGGGCCTTGAACACTGAAGCTTTCTTT
few TRBJ1-1 . TRBV10-3 CAISDRGNTEAFF TGTGCCATCAGTGACAGGGGGAACACTGAAGCTTTCTTT
many TRBJ1-1 . TRBV6-1 CASSYEGPNTEAFF TGTGCCAGCAGTTACGAGGGGCCGAACACTGAAGCTTTCTTT
. TRBJ1-6 . TRBV19 CASRPRTAYNSPLHF TGTGCCAGTCGCCCACGAACAGCATATAATTCACCCCTCCACTTT
. TRBJ2-6 . TRBV18 CASAIHFSGANVLTF TGTGCCAGCGCTATCCATTTCTCTGGGGCCAACGTCCTGACTTTC
few TRBJ1-2 . TRBV20-1 CSARDTPGTPYGYTF TGCAGTGCTAGAGATACCCCAGGAACTCCCTATGGCTACACCTTC
many TRBJ2-2 . TRBV7-8 CASSLLAGISGELFF TGTGCCAGCAGCCTCCTGGCGGGAATATCCGGGGAGCTGTTTTTT
. TRBJ2-7 . TRBV19 CASSIRGASYEQYF TGTGCCAGTAGTATAAGGGGGGCTTCCTACGAGCAGTACTTC
many TRBJ2-1 TRBD1 TRBV11-2 CASSFVGQGGDEQFF TGTGCCAGCAGCTTTGTCGGACAGGGGGGCGATGAGCAGTTCTTC
. TRBJ2-7 TRBD2 TRBV15 CATSRQSGSYYEQYF TGTGCCACCAGCAGACAGAGCGGGAGTTACTACGAGCAGTACTTC
many TRBJ2-7 TRBD1 TRBV2 CASTSGQDYEQYF TGTGCCAGCACGTCGGGACAGGACTACGAGCAGTACTTC
few TRBJ2-3 TRBD1 TRBV4-1 CASSPLEGQPGNTQYF TGCGCCAGCAGCCCATTAGAGGGACAGCCTGGGAATACGCAGTATTTT